The TCR beta chain under discussion was sequenced for a study of shared clonotypes between healthy human individuals. Study-level results: Richness estimates generally favored naive over memory subsets. Though the depth was large, rarefaction showed that sorted-subset sequencing was incomplete. Sampling covered nothing but blood. Tissue TCR repertoires likely differ from those found in blood.

CD45RO-negative CD8 cells positively selected for CCR7 made up the naive population, which excluded terminally differentiated effector memory CD45RA+ cells. Remarks on this clone: Its antigen is currently unknown.

Produced via immunoSEQ multiplex PCR; TCRdb's table is partial and in-frame only. Among millions of clones listed, about 95% were seen once. This CDR3 is 13 amino acids long. CDR1 is WNHNN, CDR2 SYGVQD, per germline (reference sequence). The V gene lost 0 bases and the J gene lost 8 bases, with 10 bases spanning the gap. The rearrangement links TRBV10-1 to TRBJ1-1; no reliable D call. This TCR came from a man between 18 and 35 years old in good health. The sequencing input was naive CD8+ T cells sorted from blood. CDR3 loop: CASSESSGYEAFF. The CDR3 DNA follows: TGCGCCAGCAGTGAGTCGTCGGGGTACGAAGCTTTCTTT.